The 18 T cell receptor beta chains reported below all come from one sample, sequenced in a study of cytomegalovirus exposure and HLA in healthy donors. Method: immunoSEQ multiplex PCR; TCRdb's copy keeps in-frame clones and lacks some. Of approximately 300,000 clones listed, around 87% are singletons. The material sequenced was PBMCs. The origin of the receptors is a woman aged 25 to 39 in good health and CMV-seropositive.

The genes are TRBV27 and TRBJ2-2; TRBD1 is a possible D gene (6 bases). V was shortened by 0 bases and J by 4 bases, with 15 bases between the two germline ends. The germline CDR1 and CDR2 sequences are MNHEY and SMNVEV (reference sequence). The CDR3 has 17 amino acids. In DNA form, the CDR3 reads TGTGCCAGCAGTTTATCGGGAACCAGGGGTCCCACCGGGGAGCTGTTTTTT. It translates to CASSLSGTRGPTGELFF.

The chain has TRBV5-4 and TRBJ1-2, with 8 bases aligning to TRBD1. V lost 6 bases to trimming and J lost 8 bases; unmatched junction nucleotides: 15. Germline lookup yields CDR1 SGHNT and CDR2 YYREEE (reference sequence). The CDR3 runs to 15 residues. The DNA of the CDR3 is TGTGCCAGCACCACGAGGGGACAGGCGTCCAACGGCTACACCTTC. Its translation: CASTTRGQASNGYTF.

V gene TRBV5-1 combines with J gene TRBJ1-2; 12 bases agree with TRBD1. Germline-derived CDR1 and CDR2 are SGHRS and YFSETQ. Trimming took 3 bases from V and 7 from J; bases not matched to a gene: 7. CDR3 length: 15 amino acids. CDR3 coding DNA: TGCGCCAGCAGCTCACCGGGACAGGGGGCGCGTGGCTACACCTTC. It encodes CASSSPGQGARGYTF.

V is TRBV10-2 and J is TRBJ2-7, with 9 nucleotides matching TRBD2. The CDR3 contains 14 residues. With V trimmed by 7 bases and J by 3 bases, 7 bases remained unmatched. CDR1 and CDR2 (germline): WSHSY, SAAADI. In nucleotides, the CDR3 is TGCGCCAGCAATCAGAGGCGGGAGGGCTACGAGCAGTACTTC. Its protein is CASNQRREGYEQYF.

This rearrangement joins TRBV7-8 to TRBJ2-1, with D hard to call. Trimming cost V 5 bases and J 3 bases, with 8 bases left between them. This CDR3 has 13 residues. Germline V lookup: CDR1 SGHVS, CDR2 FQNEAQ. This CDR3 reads CASSPPRYNEQFF. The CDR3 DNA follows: TGTGCCAGCAGCCCACCCCGCTACAATGAGCAGTTCTTC.

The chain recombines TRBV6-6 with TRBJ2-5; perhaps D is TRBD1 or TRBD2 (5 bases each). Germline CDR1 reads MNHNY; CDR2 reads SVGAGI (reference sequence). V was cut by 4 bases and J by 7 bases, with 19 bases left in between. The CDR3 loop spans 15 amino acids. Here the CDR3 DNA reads TGTGCCAGCAGTTTTACCGGGACCGGCCGGGGGACCCAGTACTTC. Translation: CASSFTGTGRGTQYF.

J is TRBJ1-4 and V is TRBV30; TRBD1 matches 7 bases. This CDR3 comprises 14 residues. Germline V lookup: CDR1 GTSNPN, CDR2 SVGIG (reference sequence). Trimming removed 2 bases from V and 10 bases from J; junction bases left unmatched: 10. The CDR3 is CAWSPGSGGGKLFF. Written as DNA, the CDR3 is TGTGCCTGGAGTCCCGGGTCAGGGGGAGGAAAACTGTTTTTT.

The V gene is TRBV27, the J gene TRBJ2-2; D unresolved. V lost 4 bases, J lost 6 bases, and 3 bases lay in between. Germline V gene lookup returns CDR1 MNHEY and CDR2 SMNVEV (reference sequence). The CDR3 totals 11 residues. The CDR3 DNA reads TGTGCCAGCAGTTCCCCCGGGGAGCTGTTTTTT. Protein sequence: CASSSPGELFF.

For the CDR3, the DNA is TGTGCCAGCTCACCACAAACAGGGTTGAATGAGCAGTTCTTC. Amino acid sequence: CASSPQTGLNEQFF. The rearrangement joins TRBV18 to TRBJ2-1; D may be TRBD1 (6 bases). Looked up from germline, CDR1 is KGHSH and CDR2 is LQKENI. The germline V and J ends were trimmed by 1 base and 7 bases, with 11 bases remaining between them. This CDR3 has 14 residues.

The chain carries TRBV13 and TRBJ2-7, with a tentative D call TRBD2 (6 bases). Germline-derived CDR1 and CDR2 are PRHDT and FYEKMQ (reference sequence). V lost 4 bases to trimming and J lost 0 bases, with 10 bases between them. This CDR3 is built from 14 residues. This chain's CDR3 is CASSSQRVSYEQYF. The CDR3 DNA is TGTGCCAGCAGCTCCCAGCGGGTCTCCTACGAGCAGTACTTC.

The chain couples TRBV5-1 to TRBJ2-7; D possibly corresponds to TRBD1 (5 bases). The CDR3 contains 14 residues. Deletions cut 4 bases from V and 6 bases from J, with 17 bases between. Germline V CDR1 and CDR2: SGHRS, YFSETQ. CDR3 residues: CASSPGHLGTEQYF. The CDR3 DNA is TGCGCCAGCAGCCCAGGACACCTAGGTACCGAGCAGTACTTC.

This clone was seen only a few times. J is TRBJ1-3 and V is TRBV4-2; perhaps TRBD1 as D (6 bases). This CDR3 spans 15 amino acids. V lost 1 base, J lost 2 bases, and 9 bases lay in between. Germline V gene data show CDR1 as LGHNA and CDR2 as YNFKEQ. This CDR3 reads CASSQGQDPGNTIYF. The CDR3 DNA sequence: TGTGCCAGCAGCCAAGGACAGGATCCTGGAAACACCATATATTTT.

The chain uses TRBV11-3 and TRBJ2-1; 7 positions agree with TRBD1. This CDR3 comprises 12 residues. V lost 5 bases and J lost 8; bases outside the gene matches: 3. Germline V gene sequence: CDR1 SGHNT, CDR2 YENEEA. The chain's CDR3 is CASSHRGYEQFF. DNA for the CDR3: TGTGCCAGCAGCCACAGGGGATATGAGCAGTTCTTC. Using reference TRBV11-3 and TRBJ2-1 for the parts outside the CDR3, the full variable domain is EAGVVQSPRYKIIEKKQPVAFWCNPISGHNTLYWYLQNLGQGPELLIRYENEEAVDDSQLPKDRFSAERLKGVDSTLKIQPAELGDSAVYLCASSHRGYEQFFGPGTRLTVL.

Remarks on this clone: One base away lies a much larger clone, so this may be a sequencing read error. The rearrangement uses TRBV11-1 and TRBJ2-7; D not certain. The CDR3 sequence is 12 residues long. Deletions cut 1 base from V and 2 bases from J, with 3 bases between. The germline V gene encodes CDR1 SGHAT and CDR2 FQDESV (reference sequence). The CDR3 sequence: CASSLDAYEQYF. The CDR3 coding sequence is TGTGCCAGCAGCTTAGACGCCTACGAGCAGTACTTC.

CDR3: CSVETGTGRPEAFF. The CDR3 DNA reads as TGCAGCGTTGAGACCGGGACAGGTAGGCCGGAAGCTTTCTTT. J is TRBJ1-1 and V is TRBV29-1; 8 nucleotides line up with TRBD1. The germline V gene has CDR1 SQVTM and CDR2 ANQGSEA. The CDR3 has 14 residues. After removal of 3 bases from V and 8 bases from J, the junction contained 11 bases not matched to a gene.

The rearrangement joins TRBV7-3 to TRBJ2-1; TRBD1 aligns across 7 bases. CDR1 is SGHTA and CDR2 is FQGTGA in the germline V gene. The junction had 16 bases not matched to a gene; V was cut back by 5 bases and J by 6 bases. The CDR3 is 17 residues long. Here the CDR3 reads CASSPAPDRVVVNEQFF. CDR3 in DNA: TGTGCCAGCAGCCCCGCTCCAGACAGGGTTGTCGTCAATGAGCAGTTCTTC.

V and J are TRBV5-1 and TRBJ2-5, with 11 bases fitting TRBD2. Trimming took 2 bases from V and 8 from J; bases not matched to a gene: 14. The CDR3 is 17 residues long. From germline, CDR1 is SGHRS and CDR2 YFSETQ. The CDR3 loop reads CASSLITSGGGSSTQYF. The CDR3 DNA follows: TGCGCCAGCAGCTTAATCACTAGCGGGGGAGGTTCGTCAACCCAGTACTTC.

Here the CDR3 reads CASSLVATGAGTEAFF. The CDR3 DNA reads TGTGCCAGCAGCTTAGTGGCGACAGGGGCGGGCACTGAAGCTTTCTTT. The V call is TRBV7-2, the J call TRBJ1-1, with 8 bases fitting TRBD1. CDR3 size: 16 residues. The V and J ends lost 1 base and 4 bases, in that order; junction bases with no gene match: 8. Germline V gene lookup returns CDR1 SGHTA and CDR2 FQGNSA.